The TCR beta chain described here comes from a study of blood T cell repertoires in COVID-19. This clone was picked up a small number of times. The table came from immunoSEQ multiplex PCR; TCRdb's copy has only in-frame clones and leaves some out. Of around 200,000 clones in the sample, 84% were seen once. CDR1 is MDHEN and CDR2 is SYDVKM in the germline V gene. The CDR3 is 17 amino acids. With 3 bases removed from V and 2 bases from J, the gap between germline ends came to 14 bases. The clonotype originates from a woman aged 80 or over with active or convalescent COVID-19. The chain joins TRBV28 to TRBJ2-6; D is perhaps TRBD2 (6 bases). The sample comprised peripheral blood. The CDR3 here is CASSFAGTLTGANVLTF. The CDR3 bases are TGTGCCAGCAGTTTTGCCGGGACTTTAACTGGGGCCAACGTCCTGACTTTC.